One sample yielded the 5 T cell receptor beta chains listed below, sequenced in a study of circulating tumor DNA in untreated peripheral T-cell lymphoma. Generated by immunoSEQ multiplex PCR, the TCRdb table keeps only in-frame clones and is missing some. This table has over a hundred clones, roughly 80% appearing once. The sample consisted of cell-free DNA from blood serum. These receptors originate from a human donor with peripheral T-cell lymphoma.

The chain is built from TRBV5-4 and TRBJ2-3, with unresolved D. This CDR3 has 11 residues. The V end lost 2 bases, the J end lost 4 bases, and 2 bases lay between the germline ends. Germline CDR1 and CDR2: SGHNT and YYREEE (reference sequence). Here the CDR3 DNA reads TGTGCCAGCAGCTTCGCAGATACGCAGTATTTT. It yields the protein CASSFADTQYF.

The rearrangement uses TRBV11-2 and TRBJ1-1, with a possible D match to TRBD1 (6 bases). The CDR3 totals 14 residues. With 4 bases removed from V and 8 bases from J, the gap between germline ends came to 17 bases. The germline V gene encodes CDR1 SGHAT and CDR2 FQNNGV. The CDR3 loop is CASSWDTGIIEAFF. In DNA, the CDR3 is TGTGCCAGCAGCTGGGACACTGGGATTATCGAAGCTTTCTTT.

This chain joins TRBV7-2 and TRBJ1-3; no clear D. The V end lost 1 base, the J end lost 6 bases, and 7 bases lay between the germline ends. The CDR3 spans 13 residues. Per germline, CDR1 SGHTA and CDR2 FQGNSA. For the CDR3, the DNA is TGTGCCAGCAGCTTAGACCAGAAAAACACCATATATTTT. Amino acids: CASSLDQKNTIYF.

This chain uses TRBV6-6 with TRBJ1-6; D call uncertain. Germline V CDR1 and CDR2: MNHNY, SVGAGI (reference sequence). The CDR3 contains 15 residues. The V and J ends lost 5 bases and 6 bases respectively, with 14 bases between them. The CDR3 nucleotides are TGTGCCAGCAGTCGACCGAATTTATCTAATTCACCCCTCCACTTT. Encoded protein: CASSRPNLSNSPLHF.

V gene TRBV15 combines with J gene TRBJ2-3; D is uncertain. Trimming cost V 5 bases and J 5 bases, with 14 bases left between them. Germline lookup yields CDR1 LNHNV and CDR2 YYDKDF (reference sequence). CDR3 length: 14 amino acids. In DNA form, the CDR3 reads TGTGCCACCAGCCGAGCCAATCAGGTAGATACGCAGTATTTT. It codes for CATSRANQVDTQYF.